The 29 T cell receptor beta chains presented below share a single source sample, sequenced in a study of cytomegalovirus exposure and HLA in healthy donors. It was with 60 Vbeta and 13 Jbeta primers that the PCR ran. Clones were sequenced by immunoSEQ multiplex PCR, and TCRdb holds only the in-frame ones, with some missing. The repertoire includes about 300,000 clones, around 86% of them detected once, and less than 4% sits in the top ten. Sequencing was done on a sample of PBMCs. The receptors originated from a man aged 40-49 years in good health and CMV-seropositive.

This clone was seen a few times. The rearrangement links TRBV5-6 to TRBJ1-1; D not certain. Germline V lookup: CDR1 SGHDT, CDR2 YYEEEE. Trimming stripped 0 bases from V and 11 bases from J, with 11 bases between. CDR3 length: 12 residues. The CDR3 loop is CASSLVEAGAFF. The CDR3 DNA follows: TGTGCCAGCAGCTTGGTGGAGGCCGGGGCTTTCTTT. Full variable domain (rest looked up from reference TRBV5-6 and TRBJ1-1): DAGVTQSPTHLIKTRGQQVTLRCSPKSGHDTVSWYQQALGQGPQFIFQYYEEEERQRGNFPDRFSGHQFPNYSSELNVNALLLGDSALYLCASSLVEAGAFFGQGTRLTVV.

The rearrangement uses TRBV18 and TRBJ2-7, with 9 bases aligning to TRBD2. The CDR3 extends over 16 amino acids. With 1 base clipped from V and 4 bases from J, the junction kept 8 bases outside the gene matches. The germline gives CDR1 KGHSH, CDR2 LQKENI. The CDR3 DNA reads as TGTGCCAGCTCACCACGAGCAGCGGGAGGAGGGTACGAGCAGTACTTC. This gives the protein CASSPRAAGGGYEQYF.

V gene TRBV7-3 combines with J gene TRBJ2-7; D gene uncertain. The length of the CDR3 is 15 residues. CDR1 and CDR2 (germline): SGHTA, FQGTGA. The ends were cut back, 0 bases at V and 0 bases at J, with 9 bases in the middle. CDR3 region: CASSLTVSGSYEQYF. In DNA form, the CDR3 reads TGTGCCAGCAGCTTAACGGTGTCAGGCTCCTACGAGCAGTACTTC.

The CDR3 here is CASSLTGFGYTF. The CDR3 DNA reads TGCGCCAGCAGCTTGACAGGGTTTGGCTACACCTTC. The chain recombines TRBV5-1 with TRBJ1-2; D perhaps matches TRBD1 (6 bases). Trimming removed 1 base at V and 7 bases at J, with 8 bases between. The CDR3 runs to 12 residues. Per germline, CDR1 SGHRS and CDR2 YFSETQ.

This rearrangement joins TRBV30 to TRBJ2-5; no reliable D call. The ends were cut back, 2 bases at V and 4 bases at J, with 5 bases in the middle. The germline V gene has CDR1 GTSNPN and CDR2 SVGIG (reference sequence). The CDR3 has 11 residues. The CDR3 bases are TGTGCCTGGAGTAGAGCAGAGACCCAGTACTTC. Protein sequence: CAWSRAETQYF. The variable domain in full, with the rest retrieved from reference TRBV30 and TRBJ2-5, is SQTIHQWPATLVQPVGSPLSLECTVEGTSNPNLYWYRQAAGRGLQLLFYSVGIGQISSEVPQNLSASRPQDRQFILSSKKLLLSDSGFYLCAWSRAETQYFGPGTRLLVL.

The chain joins TRBV7-9 to TRBJ2-1; D is unresolved. Trimming stripped 4 bases from V and 0 bases from J, with 10 bases between. Germline V gene sequence: CDR1 SEHNR, CDR2 FQNEAQ (reference sequence). The CDR3 contains 15 residues. The CDR3 here is CASSSPSTSYNEQFF. For the CDR3, the DNA is TGTGCCAGCAGCTCCCCGTCTACCTCCTACAATGAGCAGTTCTTC.

Note on this clone: Other DNA sequences from this sample encode an identical CDR3 as well. This sequence joins TRBV29-1 and TRBJ1-1, with unresolved D. There are 17 residues in the CDR3. CDR1 SQVTM and CDR2 ANQGSEA come from the germline V gene. Trimming removed 5 bases at V and 0 bases at J, with 22 bases between. This chain's CDR3 is CSVSTSGERHMNTEAFF. Written as DNA, the CDR3 is TGCAGCGTTTCTACAAGTGGAGAACGGCATATGAACACTGAAGCTTTCTTT. Full variable domain (outside the CDR3, taken from reference TRBV29-1 and TRBJ1-1): SAVISQKPSRDICQRGTSLTIQCQVDSQVTMMFWYRQQPGQSLTLIATANQGSEATYESGFVIDKFPISRPNLTFSTLTVSNMSPEDSSIYLCSVSTSGERHMNTEAFFGQGTRLTVV.

This chain uses TRBV7-6 with TRBJ2-5; 13 bases agree with TRBD2. The DNA end favors TRBJ2-7, so the J call may be wrong. The CDR3 sequence is 19 residues long. Per germline, CDR1 SGHVS and CDR2 FNYEAQ. CDR3 residues: CASSPGRQFVTSGRYEQYF. The CDR3 nucleotides are TGTGCCAGCAGCCCCGGGCGACAGTTCGTGACTAGCGGGAGGTACGAGCAGTACTTC.

V is TRBV19 and J is TRBJ2-4, with D perhaps matching TRBD2 (6 bases). V lost 3 bases and J 0 bases, leaving 9 bases between the germline ends. Germline values: CDR1 LNHDA, CDR2 SQIVND (reference sequence). This CDR3 spans 15 amino acids. In DNA, the CDR3 is TGTGCCAGTAGTATCGGGGGACTAGCCAAAAACATTCAGTACTTC. Its translation is CASSIGGLAKNIQYF.

The chain recombines TRBV29-1 with TRBJ2-7; D possibly corresponds to TRBD2 (6 bases). This CDR3 is 14 amino acids long. The V end lost 0 bases, the J end lost 2 bases, and 11 bases lay between the germline ends. Germline CDR1 SQVTM, CDR2 ANQGSEA. DNA of the CDR3: TGCAGCGTTGAAGAGGAGGGGATCGCCTACGAGCAGTACTTC. Translated: CSVEEEGIAYEQYF.

The V call is TRBV5-6, the J call TRBJ2-3; maybe TRBD2 (5 bases). Germline V gene data show CDR1 as SGHDT and CDR2 as YYEEEE. CDR3 length: 18 residues. V lost 2 bases to trimming and J lost 1 base, with 20 bases between them. CDR3 residues: CASSFLSATIGGTDTQYF. The CDR3 nucleotides are TGTGCCAGCAGCTTCCTTTCGGCCACGATCGGGGGCACAGATACGCAGTATTTT.

This clone was observed a few times. The chain links TRBV5-4 to TRBJ2-6; TRBD1 is a possible D gene (5 bases). The CDR3 loop spans 16 amino acids. CDR1 SGHNT and CDR2 YYREEE come from the germline V gene (reference sequence). Trimming left V 0 bases short and J 4 bases short, with 11 bases between. CDR3 in amino acids: CASSLVVGAGANVLTF. DNA for the CDR3: TGTGCCAGCAGCTTGGTAGTAGGGGCGGGGGCCAACGTCCTGACTTTC.

The chain joins TRBV16 to TRBJ2-7; 10 nucleotides match TRBD1. V shed 8 bases, J shed 4 bases, and the junction held 8 bases outside the gene matches. CDR3 length equals 14 residues. Germline V gene data show CDR1 as KGHSY and CDR2 as FQNENV. The CDR3, as DNA: TGTGCCAGCCGCGAGGGACAGGGGAGGTACGAGCAGTACTTC. It specifies CASREGQGRYEQYF.

This clone was counted between two and nine times. This chain links TRBV9 with TRBJ2-3; D is undetermined. This CDR3 contains 11 residues. Between the trimmed V and J ends, which lost 3 bases and 3 bases, there was a span of 2 bases. Germline loops: CDR1 SGDLS, CDR2 YYNGEE. The CDR3 loop reads CASSATDTQYF. DNA for the CDR3: TGTGCCAGCAGCGCAACAGATACGCAGTATTTT.

This clone occurred once. The chain employs TRBV2 and TRBJ1-2; 8 bases fit TRBD1. The junction had 5 bases not matched to a gene; V was cut back by 6 bases and J by 5 bases. Looked up from germline, CDR1 is SNHLY and CDR2 is FYNNEI. The CDR3 is 13 amino acids. CDR3 coding DNA: TGTGCCAGCAGGAAGGACAGGGCATATGGCTACACCTTC. Residues: CASRKDRAYGYTF.

Turning to this clone: The junction does not match germline at one end; this may be a read error. Here the CDR3 reads CASSFRGVREGLYEQYF. CDR3 DNA: TGTGCTAGCAGCTTCAGGGGGGTGCGGGAGGGCCTCTACGAGCAGTACTTC. The chain joins TRBV7-7 to TRBJ2-7; 9 bases line up with TRBD2. CDR3 size: 17 residues. Germline CDR1 reads SSHAT; CDR2 reads FNYEAQ (reference sequence).

The chain has TRBV2 and TRBJ2-1; D unresolved. Deletions cut 8 bases from V and 9 bases from J, with 14 bases between. CDR3 size: 12 residues. Germline V gives CDR1 SNHLY, CDR2 FYNNEI. For the CDR3, the DNA is TGTGCCAGCGTTCCCCGGCCGGGTGAGCAGTTCTTC. Protein product: CASVPRPGEQFF. Full variable domain (outside the CDR3, taken from reference TRBV2 and TRBJ2-1): EPEVTQTPSHQVTQMGQEVILRCVPISNHLYFYWYRQILGQKVEFLVSFYNNEISEKSEIFDDQFSVERPDGSNFTLKIRSTKLEDSAMYFCASVPRPGEQFFGPGTRLTVL.

V usage is TRBV7-2 and J usage is TRBJ2-7; TRBD1 aligns across 7 bases. V gave up 3 bases and J gave up 3 bases; unmatched junction bases: 8. Germline V CDR1 and CDR2: SGHTA, FQGNSA. The CDR3 extends over 15 amino acids. This chain's CDR3 is CASSLPGQRFYEQYF. As DNA, the CDR3 is TGTGCCAGCAGCTTGCCGGGACAGCGATTCTACGAGCAGTACTTC.

This chain uses TRBV15 with TRBJ2-1, with 7 bases that match TRBD2. The V segment lost 8 bases and the J segment 7 bases; nucleotides outside the gene matches: 14. The CDR3 covers 15 residues. CDR1 LNHNV and CDR2 YYDKDF come from the germline V gene (reference sequence). The CDR3 nucleotides are TGTGCCACCTTCGATGGGAGGGCGGGGGAAAATGAGCAGTTCTTC. This gives the protein CATFDGRAGENEQFF.

V usage is TRBV27 and J usage is TRBJ1-2; no definite D call. Trimming took off 2 bases at V and 1 base at J, with 11 bases between the two ends. The CDR3 loop spans 15 amino acids. Germline V gene data show CDR1 as MNHEY and CDR2 as SMNVEV (reference sequence). In DNA form, the CDR3 reads TGTGCCAGCAGTTTAGCGGTTGGCTTTAACTATGGCTACACCTTC. Translation gives CASSLAVGFNYGYTF.

The chain joins TRBV5-3 to TRBJ2-7; 7 nucleotides agree with TRBD1. TRBV5-3 is an ORF, and what it does is uncertain. V shed 0 bases and J 2 bases; nucleotides not matched to a gene: 5. The CDR3 length is 15 residues. The CDR3 DNA reads as TGTGCCAGAAGCTTGGTAGGGACAGAACCCTACGAGCAGTACTTC. Translating it yields CARSLVGTEPYEQYF.

V usage is TRBV19 and J usage is TRBJ1-2; 9 bases are a match to TRBD1. Looked up from germline, CDR1 is LNHDA and CDR2 is SQIVND (reference sequence). Trimming removed 4 bases from V and 4 bases from J; junction bases left unmatched: 4. This CDR3 spans 14 amino acids. The CDR3 reads CASSTTGGGYGYTF. The CDR3 nucleotides are TGTGCCAGTAGTACGACAGGGGGTGGCTATGGCTACACCTTC.

This chain uses TRBV10-3 with TRBJ2-1; the match to TRBD1 covers 10 bases. There are 19 residues in the CDR3. With 6 bases clipped from V and 0 bases from J, the junction kept 14 bases outside the gene matches. CDR1 and CDR2 from the germline V gene are ENHRY and SYGVKD. CDR3 in amino acids: CAISPGQGTGASSYNEQFF. The CDR3 DNA sequence: TGTGCCATCAGCCCGGGACAGGGGACGGGGGCCAGCTCCTACAATGAGCAGTTCTTC.

This clone was detected only once. The V call is TRBV5-4, the J call TRBJ2-5, with a tentative D call TRBD2 (5 bases). The CDR3 runs 15 residues. The V gene's germline CDR1 is SGHNT and CDR2 YYREEE (reference sequence). Trimming cost V 2 bases and J 7 bases, with 18 bases left between them. In nucleotides, the CDR3 is TGTGCCAGCAGCTTTGGATCAAGGGCGGGTGTGACCCAGTACTTC. Translated: CASSFGSRAGVTQYF.

This sequence joins TRBV30 and TRBJ2-7; 10 nucleotides match TRBD1. CDR3 length: 12 residues. V was clipped by 2 bases and J by 8 bases; unmatched bases: 3. Looked up from germline, CDR1 is GTSNPN and CDR2 is SVGIG (reference sequence). Written as DNA, the CDR3 is TGTGCCTGGAGTCCGACAGGGGGCAAGCAGTACTTC. It translates to CAWSPTGGKQYF.

The gene calls are TRBV7-3 and TRBJ2-5; D uncertain. The CDR3 is 13 amino acids. Deletions cut 3 bases from V and 1 base from J, with 6 bases between. The germline CDR1 and CDR2 sequences are SGHTA and FQGTGA. This CDR3 reads CASSFESQETQYF. The CDR3 DNA follows: TGTGCCAGCAGCTTTGAGAGCCAAGAGACCCAGTACTTC.

The J gene is TRBJ2-5, the V gene TRBV12-5, with TRBD1 matching over 8 bases. The length of the CDR3 is 14 residues. The V segment lost 2 bases and the J segment 3 bases; nucleotides outside the gene matches: 2. Germline lookup yields CDR1 LGHNT and CDR2 FRNRAP. CDR3 loop: CASGLTGQEETQYF. CDR3 bases: TGTGCTAGTGGTTTGACGGGACAGGAAGAGACCCAGTACTTC.

The J gene is TRBJ2-6, the V gene TRBV9; 9 bases align to TRBD1. The length of the CDR3 is 18 residues. After removal of 3 bases from V and 0 bases from J, the junction contained 7 bases not matched to a gene. Germline assignment: CDR1 SGDLS and CDR2 YYNGEE. CDR3 nucleotides: TGTGCCAGCAGCGCGAGGGGACAGGGCATCTCTGGGGCCAACGTCCTGACTTTC. Its translation: CASSARGQGISGANVLTF. Based on the CDR3 plus reference TRBV9 and TRBJ2-6, the full variable domain is DSGVTQTPKHLITATGQRVTLRCSPRSGDLSVYWYQQSLDQGLQFLIQYYNGEERAKGNILERFSAQQFPDLHSELNLSSLELGDSALYFCASSARGQGISGANVLTFGAGSRLTVL.

The chain joins TRBV2 to TRBJ2-3; 8 bases agree with TRBD1. V shed 6 bases and J 4 bases; nucleotides not matched to a gene: 9. This CDR3 spans 15 amino acids. Germline V gene data show CDR1 as SNHLY and CDR2 as FYNNEI. CDR3 nucleotide sequence: TGTGCCAGCAGCCTAAGACAGGGGTATCCAGATACGCAGTATTTT. Its translation: CASSLRQGYPDTQYF.